Following are 6 T cell receptor beta chains from one sample sequenced in a study of human T cells and chemical hapten exposure. One entry per CDR3 protein results from TCRdb running MiXCR on the RACE reads. The sample lists 60,000 to 90,000 distinct CDR3 sequences, 8.5% to 9.5% occurring once. The time point here: healthy volunteer bleed at 6 weeks. The authors extracted total RNA from unfractionated whole blood. The sequenced material came from whole blood. The receptors were sampled from a female donor in good health. Some clones in this sample may be carry-over from other donors' samples.

At least ten counts were recorded for this clonotype. V and J are TRBV12-3 or TRBV12-4 and TRBJ2-6, with TRBD2 as a possible D gene (6 bases). The CDR3 sequence is 19 residues long. V was clipped by 4 bases and J by 2 bases, with 21 bases between them. The CDR3: CASSSGVRRGVAGANVLTF. Written as DNA, the CDR3 is TGTGCCAGCAGTTCGGGCGTTCGGAGGGGTGTAGCTGGGGCCAACGTCCTGACTTTC.

The gene calls are TRBV12-3 or TRBV12-4 and TRBJ1-2; unclear D gene. V dropped 2 bases and J dropped 4 bases, with 8 bases sitting between them. There are 13 residues in the CDR3. The CDR3 loop reads CASSLKGPYGYTF. Written as DNA, the CDR3 is TGTGCCAGCAGTTTAAAGGGCCCCTATGGCTACACCTTC.

As for this clonotype: A clone one base away is much larger, so this may be a read error. The genes are TRBV27 and TRBJ1-1; 8 bases are a match to TRBD1. The CDR3 is 12 amino acids. CDR1 and CDR2 (germline): MNHEY, SMNVEV (reference sequence). The CDR3 DNA is TGTGCCGGCAGAACAGGGGGATCTGAAGCTTTCTTT. It codes for CAGRTGGSEAFF.

This clonotype was seen at least ten times. The chain employs TRBV7-9 and TRBJ2-1, with TRBD1 matching 8 bases. V lost 4 bases and J lost 2; bases outside the gene matches: 7. The CDR3 is made up of 16 amino acids. CDR1 is SEHNR, CDR2 FQNEAQ, per germline (reference sequence). The DNA for the CDR3 is TGTGCCAGCAGCTCAATGGACAGGGTCCCCTACAATGAGCAGTTCTTC. It is translated as CASSSMDRVPYNEQFF.

There are many counts of this clonotype. V usage is TRBV7-8 and J usage is TRBJ2-6, with a possible D match to TRBD2 (6 bases). The CDR3 length is 15 residues. Germline V gene data show CDR1 as SGHVS and CDR2 as FQNEAQ. Trimming took 5 bases from V and 3 from J, leaving 11 bases between them. In DNA, the CDR3 is TGTGCCAGCAGCATTCGACTAGGTGGGGCCAACGTCCTGACTTTC. Protein sequence: CASSIRLGGANVLTF.

On this clonotype: A much larger clonotype is one base distant, so this may be a read error. The chain recombines TRBV5-1 with TRBJ1-2; D is ambiguous. This CDR3 is 12 amino acids long. CDR1 and CDR2 (germline): SGHRS, YFSETQ. DNA for the CDR3: TGCTCCAGCAGCTTGGATGGCCATGGCTACACCTTC. This gives the protein CSSSLDGHGYTF.